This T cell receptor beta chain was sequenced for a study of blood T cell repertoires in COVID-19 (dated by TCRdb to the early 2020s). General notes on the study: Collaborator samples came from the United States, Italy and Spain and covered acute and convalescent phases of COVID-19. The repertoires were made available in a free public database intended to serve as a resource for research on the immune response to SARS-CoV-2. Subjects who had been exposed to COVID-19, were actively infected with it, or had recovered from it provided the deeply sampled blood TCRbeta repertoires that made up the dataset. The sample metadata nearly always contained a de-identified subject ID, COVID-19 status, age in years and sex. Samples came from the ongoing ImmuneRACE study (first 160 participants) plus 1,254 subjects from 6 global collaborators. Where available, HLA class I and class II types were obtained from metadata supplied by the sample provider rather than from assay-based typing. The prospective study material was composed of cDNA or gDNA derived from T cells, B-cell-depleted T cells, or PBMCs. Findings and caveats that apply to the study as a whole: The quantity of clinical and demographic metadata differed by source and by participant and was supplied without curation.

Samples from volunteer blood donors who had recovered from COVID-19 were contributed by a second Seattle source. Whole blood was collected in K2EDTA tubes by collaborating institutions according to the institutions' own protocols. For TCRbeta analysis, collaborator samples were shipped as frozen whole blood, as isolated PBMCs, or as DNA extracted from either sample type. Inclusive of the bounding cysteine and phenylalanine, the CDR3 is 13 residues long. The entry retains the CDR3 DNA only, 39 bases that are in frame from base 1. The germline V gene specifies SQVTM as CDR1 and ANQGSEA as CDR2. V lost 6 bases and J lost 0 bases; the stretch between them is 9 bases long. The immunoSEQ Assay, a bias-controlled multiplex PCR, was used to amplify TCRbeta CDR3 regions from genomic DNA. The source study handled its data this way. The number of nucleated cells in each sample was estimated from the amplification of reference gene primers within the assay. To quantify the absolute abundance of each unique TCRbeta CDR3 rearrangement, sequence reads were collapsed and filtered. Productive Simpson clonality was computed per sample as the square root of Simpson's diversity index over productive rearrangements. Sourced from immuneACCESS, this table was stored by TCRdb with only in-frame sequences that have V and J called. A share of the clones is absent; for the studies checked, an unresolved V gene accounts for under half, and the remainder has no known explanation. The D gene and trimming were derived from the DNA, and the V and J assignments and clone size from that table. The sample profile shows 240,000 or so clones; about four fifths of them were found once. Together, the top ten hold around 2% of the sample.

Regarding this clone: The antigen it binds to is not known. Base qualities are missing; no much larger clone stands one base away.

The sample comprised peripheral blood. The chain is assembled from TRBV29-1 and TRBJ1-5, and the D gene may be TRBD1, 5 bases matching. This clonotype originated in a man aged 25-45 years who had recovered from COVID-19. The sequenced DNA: TGCAGCGTACAGGAGAATAGCAATCAGCCCCAGCATTTT. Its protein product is CSVQENSNQPQHF.